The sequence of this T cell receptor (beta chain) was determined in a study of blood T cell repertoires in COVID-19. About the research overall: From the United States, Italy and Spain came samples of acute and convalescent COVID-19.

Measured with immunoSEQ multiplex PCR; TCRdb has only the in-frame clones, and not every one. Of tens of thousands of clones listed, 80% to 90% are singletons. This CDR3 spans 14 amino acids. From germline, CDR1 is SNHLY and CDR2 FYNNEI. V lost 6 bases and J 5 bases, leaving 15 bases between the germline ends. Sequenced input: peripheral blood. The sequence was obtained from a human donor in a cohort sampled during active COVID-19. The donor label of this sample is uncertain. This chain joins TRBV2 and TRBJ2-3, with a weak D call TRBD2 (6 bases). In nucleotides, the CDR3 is TGTGCCAGCAGAGAACCCCGGAGGGGAGATACGCAGTATTTT. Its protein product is CASREPRRGDTQYF.